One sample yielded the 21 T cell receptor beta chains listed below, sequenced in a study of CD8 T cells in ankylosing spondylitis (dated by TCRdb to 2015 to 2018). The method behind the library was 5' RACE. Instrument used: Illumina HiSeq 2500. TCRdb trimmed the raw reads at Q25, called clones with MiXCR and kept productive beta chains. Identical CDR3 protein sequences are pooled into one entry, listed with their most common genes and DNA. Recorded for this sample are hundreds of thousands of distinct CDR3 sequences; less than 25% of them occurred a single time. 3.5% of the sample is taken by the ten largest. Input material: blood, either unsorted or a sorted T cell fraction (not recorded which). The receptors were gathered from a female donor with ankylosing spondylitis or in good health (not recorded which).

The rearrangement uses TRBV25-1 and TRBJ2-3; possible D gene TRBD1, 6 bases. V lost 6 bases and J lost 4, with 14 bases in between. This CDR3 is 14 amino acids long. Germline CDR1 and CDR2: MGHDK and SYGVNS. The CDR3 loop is CASRYRNRADTQYF. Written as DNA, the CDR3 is TGTGCCAGCAGGTACAGGAACAGGGCAGATACGCAGTATTTT.

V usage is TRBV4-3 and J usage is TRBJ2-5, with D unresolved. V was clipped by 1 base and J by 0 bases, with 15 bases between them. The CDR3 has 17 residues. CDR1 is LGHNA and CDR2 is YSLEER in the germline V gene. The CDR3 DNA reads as TGCGCCAGCAGCCAAGGTATCTCGTCCGTAGACCAAGAGACCCAGTACTTC. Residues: CASSQGISSVDQETQYF.

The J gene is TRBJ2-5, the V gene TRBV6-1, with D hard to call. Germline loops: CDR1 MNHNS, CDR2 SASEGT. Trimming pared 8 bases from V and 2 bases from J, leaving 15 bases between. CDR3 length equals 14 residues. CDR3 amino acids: CASGRTVGQETQYF. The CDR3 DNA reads TGTGCCAGCGGAAGGACGGTGGGTCAAGAGACCCAGTACTTC.

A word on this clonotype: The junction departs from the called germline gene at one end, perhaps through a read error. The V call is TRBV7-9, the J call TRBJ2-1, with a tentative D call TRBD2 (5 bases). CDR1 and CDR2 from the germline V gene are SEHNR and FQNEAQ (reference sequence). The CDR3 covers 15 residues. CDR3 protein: CASSLRGFTYNDQFF. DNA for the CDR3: TGTGCCAGCAGCTTACGAGGGTTCACCTACAATGACCAGTTCTTC.

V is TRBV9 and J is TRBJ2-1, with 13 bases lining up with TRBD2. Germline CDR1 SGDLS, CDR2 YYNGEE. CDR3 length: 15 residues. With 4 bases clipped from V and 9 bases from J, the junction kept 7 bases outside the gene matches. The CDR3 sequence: CASSPRTSGRAEQFF. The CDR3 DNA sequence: TGTGCCAGCAGCCCCCGGACTAGCGGGAGAGCTGAGCAGTTCTTC.

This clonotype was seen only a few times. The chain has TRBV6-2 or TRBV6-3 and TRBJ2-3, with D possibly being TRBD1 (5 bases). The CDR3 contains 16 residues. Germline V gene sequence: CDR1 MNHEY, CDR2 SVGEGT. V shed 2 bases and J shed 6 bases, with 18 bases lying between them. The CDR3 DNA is TGTGCCAGCAGTTACGGCCACGACAGCCTGGGTGATACGCAGTATTTT. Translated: CASSYGHDSLGDTQYF.

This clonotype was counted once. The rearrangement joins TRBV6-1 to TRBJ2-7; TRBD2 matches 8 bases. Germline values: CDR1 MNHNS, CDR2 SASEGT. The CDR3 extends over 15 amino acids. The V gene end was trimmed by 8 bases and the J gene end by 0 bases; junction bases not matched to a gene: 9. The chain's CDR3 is CASGLAGPSSYEQYF. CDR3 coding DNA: TGTGCCAGCGGATTAGCGGGGCCCAGCTCCTACGAGCAGTACTTC.

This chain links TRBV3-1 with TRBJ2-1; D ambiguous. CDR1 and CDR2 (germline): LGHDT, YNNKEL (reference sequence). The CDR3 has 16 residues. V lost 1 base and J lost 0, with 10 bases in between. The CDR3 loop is CASSQGRSSSYNEQFF. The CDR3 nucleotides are TGTGCCAGCAGCCAAGGTCGTTCGAGCTCCTACAATGAGCAGTTCTTC.

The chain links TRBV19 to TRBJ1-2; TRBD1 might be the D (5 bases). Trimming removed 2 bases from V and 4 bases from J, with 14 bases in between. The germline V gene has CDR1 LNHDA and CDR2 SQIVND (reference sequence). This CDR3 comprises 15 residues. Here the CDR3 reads CASSILQGRTYGYTF. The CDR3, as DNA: TGTGCCAGTAGTATACTGCAGGGTCGGACCTATGGCTACACCTTC.

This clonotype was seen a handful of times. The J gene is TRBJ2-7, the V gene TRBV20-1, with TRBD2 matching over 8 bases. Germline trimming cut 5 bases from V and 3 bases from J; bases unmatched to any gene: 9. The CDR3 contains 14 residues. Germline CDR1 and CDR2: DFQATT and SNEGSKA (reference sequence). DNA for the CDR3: TGCAGTGCTCGGACAAGCGGGAGAGGCTACGAGCAGTACTTC. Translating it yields CSARTSGRGYEQYF.

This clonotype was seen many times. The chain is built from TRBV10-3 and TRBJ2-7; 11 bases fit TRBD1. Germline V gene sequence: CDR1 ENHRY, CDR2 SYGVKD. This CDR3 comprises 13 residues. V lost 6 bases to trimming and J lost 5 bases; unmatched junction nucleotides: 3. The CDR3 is CAISGQGADEQYF. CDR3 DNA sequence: TGTGCCATCAGCGGACAGGGGGCGGACGAGCAGTACTTC.

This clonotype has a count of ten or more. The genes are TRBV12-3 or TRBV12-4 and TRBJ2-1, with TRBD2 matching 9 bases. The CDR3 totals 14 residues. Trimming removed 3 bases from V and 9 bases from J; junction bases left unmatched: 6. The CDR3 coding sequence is TGTGCCAGCAGTTTCGCGGGAGGGCCTATTGAGCAGTTCTTC. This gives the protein CASSFAGGPIEQFF.

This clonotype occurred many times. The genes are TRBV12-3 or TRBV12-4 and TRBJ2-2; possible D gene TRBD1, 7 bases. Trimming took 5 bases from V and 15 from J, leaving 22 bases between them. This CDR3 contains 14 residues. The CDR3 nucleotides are TGTGCCAGCAGTCCGACAGGGACTGGAAGCGAAGTGTTTTTT. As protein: CASSPTGTGSEVFF.

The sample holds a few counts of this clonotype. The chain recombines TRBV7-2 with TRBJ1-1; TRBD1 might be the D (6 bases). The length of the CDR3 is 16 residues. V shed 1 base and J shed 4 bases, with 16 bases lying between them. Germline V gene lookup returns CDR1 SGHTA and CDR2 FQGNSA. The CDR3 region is CASSLVSQGGGTEAFF. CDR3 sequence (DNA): TGTGCCAGCAGCTTAGTATCACAGGGCGGGGGCACTGAAGCTTTCTTT.

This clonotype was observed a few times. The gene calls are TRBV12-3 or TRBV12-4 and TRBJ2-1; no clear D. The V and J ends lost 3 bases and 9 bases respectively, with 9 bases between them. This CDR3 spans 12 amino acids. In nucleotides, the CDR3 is TGTGCCAGCAGTTTGCGTGTGGGTGAGCAGTTCTTC. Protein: CASSLRVGEQFF.

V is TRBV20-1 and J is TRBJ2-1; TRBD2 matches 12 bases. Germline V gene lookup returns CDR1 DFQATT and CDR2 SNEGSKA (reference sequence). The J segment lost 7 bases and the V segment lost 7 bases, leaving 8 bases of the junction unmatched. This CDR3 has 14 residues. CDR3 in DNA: TGCAGTGGGAAATGGACTAGCGGGACGAATGAGCAGTTCTTC. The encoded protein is CSGKWTSGTNEQFF.

The CDR3 region has the DNA TGTGCCACCTCAGGGGACGTGGGCTACGAGCAGTACTTC. Residues: CATSGDVGYEQYF. The genes are TRBV19 and TRBJ2-7; D possibly corresponds to TRBD1 (6 bases). V lost 10 bases and J 3 bases, leaving 16 bases between the germline ends. CDR1 and CDR2 from the germline V gene are LNHDA and SQIVND (reference sequence). The CDR3 contains 13 residues. Supplemented by reference TRBV19 and TRBJ2-7, the full variable domain reads DGGITQSPKYLFRKEGQNVTLSCEQNLNHDAMYWYRQDPGQGLRLIYYSQIVNDFQKGDIAEGYSVSREKKESFPLTVTSAQKNPTAFYLCATSGDVGYEQYFGPGTRLTVT.

CDR3 region: CASSTNREGGYTF. CDR3 bases: TGTGCCAGCAGCACCAACAGGGAGGGTGGCTACACCTTC. The chain carries TRBV7-8 and TRBJ1-2; tentative D call: TRBD1 (6 bases). Trimming shortened V by 5 bases and J by 7 bases, and 14 bases separated the two germline ends. This CDR3 has 13 residues. CDR1 SGHVS and CDR2 FQNEAQ come from the germline V gene.

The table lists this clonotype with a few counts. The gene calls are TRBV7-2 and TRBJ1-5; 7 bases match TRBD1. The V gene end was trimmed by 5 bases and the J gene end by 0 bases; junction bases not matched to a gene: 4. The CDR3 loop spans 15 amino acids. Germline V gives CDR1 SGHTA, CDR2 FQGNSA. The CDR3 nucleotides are TGTGCCAGCAGCCAGACAGGGATTAGCAATCAGCCCCAGCATTTT. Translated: CASSQTGISNQPQHF.

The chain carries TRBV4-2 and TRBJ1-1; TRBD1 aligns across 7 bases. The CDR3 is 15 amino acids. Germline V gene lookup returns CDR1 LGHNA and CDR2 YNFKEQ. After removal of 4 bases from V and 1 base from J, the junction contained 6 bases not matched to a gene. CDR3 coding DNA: TGTGCCAGCAGCCTTGAGGGACAGTGGAACACTGAAGCTTTCTTT. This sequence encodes CASSLEGQWNTEAFF.

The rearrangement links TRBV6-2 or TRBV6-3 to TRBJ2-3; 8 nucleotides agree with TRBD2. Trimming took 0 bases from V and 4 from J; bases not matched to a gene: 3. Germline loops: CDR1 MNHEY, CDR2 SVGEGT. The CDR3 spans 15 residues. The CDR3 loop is CASSYSNGRADTQYF. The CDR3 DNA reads TGTGCCAGCAGTTACTCGAACGGGAGGGCAGATACGCAGTATTTT.